This T cell receptor (beta chain) comes out of a study of graft-versus-host responses after intestinal transplantation. CDR1 is SGHRS and CDR2 is YFSETQ in the germline V gene. V lost 0 bases and J lost 3; bases outside the gene matches: 3. The CDR3 length is 15 residues. Using immunoSEQ multiplex PCR, the repertoire was profiled, and TCRdb retains in-frame clones only, with some absent. The table lists about 98,000 clones, approximately 85% of them singletons. The V and J genes are TRBV5-1 and TRBJ2-7, with TRBD1 matching over 10 bases. The specimen comprised PBMCs, sampled 255 days after intestinal transplant. The sequence was collected from a human patient who received an intestinal transplant, so some T cells may come from the graft donor. CDR3 protein: CASSLGRDRGYEQYF. The CDR3 nucleotides read TGCGCCAGCAGCTTGGGCCGGGACAGGGGCTACGAGCAGTACTTC.